The rows below give T cell receptor beta chains drawn from one sample of a study of blood T cells in healthy people across ages. TCRdb reanalysed the 5' RACE reads using MiXCR and keeps one entry per CDR3 protein. The sample comprises 750,000 to 850,000 distinct CDR3 sequences, more than 20% of which are singletons, and 3% to 4% rests with the top ten. The same data also contributed to another study, on T cells of mothers and their children.

The sample consisted of blood. The origin of the receptors is a boy between 5 and 17 years old in good health. CDR3s include the opening cysteine and the closing phenylalanine or tryptophan. A D gene is named only where the DNA matches it firmly. Size is omitted from some rows. Given values are once, few, many or a class for expanded clones.

>.|.|TRBJ2-1|TRBV7-9
TGTGCCAGCAGCTGGGTTGTGGGCAGCAACAATGAGCAGTTCTTC
CASSWVVGSNNEQFF
>few|.|TRBJ2-1|TRBV13
TGTGCCAGCAGCCCCTGGGTCGACAATGAGCAGTTCTTC
CASSPWVDNEQFF
>few|TRBD1|TRBJ2-7|TRBV29-1
TGCCGAAAGGGACAGGGCTACGAGCAGTACTTC
CRKGQGYEQYF
>.|.|TRBJ2-7|TRBV11-2
TGTGCCAGCAGCTTAGCCGTTCTAGCATCGCAGTACTTC
CASSLAVLASQYF
>few|.|TRBJ2-7|TRBV29-1
TGCAGCGTCCCAGAGGTGGGGGGGCACGAGCAGTACTTC
CSVPEVGGHEQYF
>few|.|TRBJ2-2|TRBV28
TGTGCCAGCAGTTTATCGGCAACCGGGGAGCTGTTTTTT
CASSLSATGELFF
>.|.|TRBJ2-1|TRBV30
TGTGCCTGGAGGACTCAGGGGTACAATGAGCAGTTCTTC
CAWRTQGYNEQFF
>.|.|TRBJ1-4|TRBV18
TGTGCCAGCTCACAGAGCAGGGCAGATGCAACTAATGAAAAACTGTTTTTT
CASSQSRADATNEKLFF
>few|TRBD2|TRBJ2-5|TRBV5-1
TGCGCCAGCAGAGAGGGACTAGCGGGGATCTACCAAGAGACCCAGTACTTC
CASREGLAGIYQETQYF
>.|.|TRBJ1-2|TRBV6-1
TGTGCCAGCAGTCGACTGACGCAAACCTCTAACTATGGCTACACCTTC
CASSRLTQTSNYGYTF
>.|TRBD2|TRBJ2-1|TRBV5-5
TGTGCCAGCAGCATGTGGACTAGCGGGAGGACGAACAATGAGCAGTTCTTC
CASSMWTSGRTNNEQFF
>.|.|TRBJ2-7|TRBV25-1
TGTGCCAGCAGAATGGGGGCCGCCTACGAGCAGTACTTC
CASRMGAAYEQYF
>.|.|TRBJ2-5|TRBV7-2
TGTGCCAGCAGCTTAGCGCCGACGGGCATCCAAGAGACCCAGTACTTC
CASSLAPTGIQETQYF
>.|TRBD1|TRBJ2-6|TRBV28
TGTGCCAGCAGCAACCGACAGGGGGGCCGCTCTGGGGCCAACGTCCTGACTTTC
CASSNRQGGRSGANVLTF
>.|.|TRBJ2-1|TRBV20-1
TGCAGTGCTTCCCAACTAGCCCGGCAGTTCTTC
CSASQLARQFF
>once|.|TRBJ1-5|TRBV29-1
TGCAGCGTTTTATGGGCGAGCAATCAGCCCCAGCATTTT
CSVLWASNQPQHF
>few|.|TRBJ1-6|TRBV5-1
TGCGCCAGCAGCAAGGATACAGGAGGTTTTGATTCACCCCTCCACTTT
CASSKDTGGFDSPLHF
>.|TRBD1|TRBJ1-2|TRBV9
TGTGCCAGCACTCCTACAGGGGCCCTTGGCTATGGCTACACCTTC
CASTPTGALGYGYTF
>once|.|TRBJ2-1|TRBV20-1
TGCAGTGTTCTCGGACTACTCGATTACAATGAGCAGTTCTTC
CSVLGLLDYNEQFF
>few|.|TRBJ1-1|TRBV27
TGTGCCAGCGGAGTGGACGGGAACACTGAAGCTTTCTTT
CASGVDGNTEAFF
>.|.|TRBJ2-1|TRBV20-1
TGCAGTGCTCCCCCGGACTATCCGAATGAGCAGTTCTTC
CSAPPDYPNEQFF
>.|TRBD2|TRBJ2-7|TRBV13
TGTGCCAGCAGGATTCTTAGCGGGGGCTACGAGCAGTACTTC
CASRILSGGYEQYF
>.|TRBD2|TRBJ2-7|TRBV6-1
TGTGCCAGCAGTCAAGACCTAGCGGGGGGCGGGTACGAGCAGTACTTC
CASSQDLAGGGYEQYF